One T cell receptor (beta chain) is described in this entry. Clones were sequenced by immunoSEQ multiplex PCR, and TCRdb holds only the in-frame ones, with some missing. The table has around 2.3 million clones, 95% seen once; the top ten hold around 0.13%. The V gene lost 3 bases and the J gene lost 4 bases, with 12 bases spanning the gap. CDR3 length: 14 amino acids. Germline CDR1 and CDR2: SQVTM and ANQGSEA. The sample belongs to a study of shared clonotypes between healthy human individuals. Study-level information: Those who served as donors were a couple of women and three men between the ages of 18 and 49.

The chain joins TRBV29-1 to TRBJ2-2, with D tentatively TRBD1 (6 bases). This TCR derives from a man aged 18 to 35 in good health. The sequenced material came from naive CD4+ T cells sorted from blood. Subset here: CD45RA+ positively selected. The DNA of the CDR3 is TGCAGCGTTGATCCCAGGGGCAGCACCGGGGAGCTGTTTTTT. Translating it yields CSVDPRGSTGELFF.